Following are 6 T cell receptor beta chains from one sample sequenced in a study of graft-versus-host responses after intestinal transplantation. Here immunoSEQ multiplex PCR was the method, and the copy in TCRdb shows in-frame clones only, minus some. Here the sample spans about 86,000 clones, around 83% being singletons. These receptors' targets are unknown. Source: unstimulated CD8+ T cells sorted from spleen or lymph node cells, taken before intestinal transplant. These receptors all come from a human donor who received an intestinal transplant.

This CDR3 reads CASSLSDGGNQPQHF. CDR3 nucleotide sequence: TGTGCCAGCAGTTTATCGGACGGGGGGAATCAGCCCCAGCATTTT. This chain links TRBV27 with TRBJ1-5; D perhaps matches TRBD1 (5 bases). Trimming stripped 0 bases from V and 4 bases from J, with 10 bases between. The length of the CDR3 is 15 residues. Germline V CDR1 and CDR2: MNHEY, SMNVEV (reference sequence).

The rearrangement uses TRBV9 and TRBJ2-1; 10 bases are a match to TRBD2. CDR3 size: 15 residues. Looked up from germline, CDR1 is SGDLS and CDR2 is YYNGEE. V shed 0 bases, J shed 8 bases, and the junction held 5 bases outside the gene matches. The CDR3 protein is CASSVEGLAGDEQFF. The CDR3, as DNA: TGTGCCAGCAGCGTAGAAGGGCTAGCGGGAGATGAGCAGTTCTTC.

A few counts support this clone. This rearrangement joins TRBV4-1 to TRBJ2-7; D not certain. Trimming removed 4 bases at V and 0 bases at J, with 7 bases between. Germline V gives CDR1 MGHRA, CDR2 YSYEKL. The CDR3 is made up of 13 amino acids. DNA of the CDR3: TGCGCCAGCAGCCCGACACCCTCCTACGAGCAGTACTTC. Its translation: CASSPTPSYEQYF.

The chain employs TRBV30 and TRBJ2-7; no clear D. The CDR3 totals 10 residues. Germline V gene data show CDR1 as GTSNPN and CDR2 as SVGIG (reference sequence). As DNA, the CDR3 is TGTGAAGCGCCCACCTACGAGCAGTACTTC. Its translation: CEAPTYEQYF. Full variable domain (missing parts from reference TRBV30 and TRBJ2-7): SQTIHQWPATLVQPVGSPLSLECTVEGTSNPNLYWYRQAAGRGLQLLFYSVGIGQISSEVPQNLSASRPQDRQFILSSKKLLLSDSGFYLCEAPTYEQYFGPGTRLTVT.

This clone was found a few times. The chain recombines TRBV28 with TRBJ2-7; no clear D gene. Germline V gene data show CDR1 as MDHEN and CDR2 as SYDVKM. Trimming pared 4 bases from V and 5 bases from J, leaving 24 bases between. This CDR3 is built from 17 residues. This CDR3 reads CASSSYQDWARQDEQYF. In DNA form, the CDR3 reads TGTGCCAGCAGTTCTTACCAAGACTGGGCACGTCAGGACGAGCAGTACTTC.

The chain recombines TRBV5-1 with TRBJ2-1, with D tentatively TRBD2 (6 bases). V was cut by 3 bases and J by 3 bases, with 10 bases left in between. The CDR3 has 14 residues. CDR1 is SGHRS and CDR2 is YFSETQ in the germline V gene. Here the CDR3 reads CASSSGLLYNEQFF. CDR3 in DNA: TGCGCCAGCAGCTCGGGACTCCTCTACAATGAGCAGTTCTTC.